Here is one TCR beta chain with its context. The antigen is unknown. The data belong to a study of T cell repertoires in cytomegalovirus infection. For the study at large: CMV infection together with matching HLA type was indicated by public TCR beta signatures.

TCRdb itself ran the reads through MiXCR, one entry per CDR3 protein. The sample has fewer than 350,000 distinct CDR3 sequences; about a sixth are singletons. Whole-study findings and limits: The response measured ex vivo was dominated by TCR beta clonotypes (HLA-C-restricted and CMV-specific).

The sequence derives from a human donor in good health (CMV status not recorded). Some clones in this sample may be carry-over from other donors' samples. Sequenced sample: PBMCs.

The CDR3 sequence is CASSVDFEQFF. The DNA of the CDR3 is TGCGCCAGCAGCGTGGACTTTGAGCAGTTCTTC. This chain links TRBV5-1 with TRBJ2-1; D might be TRBD2 (5 bases). V gave up 4 bases and J gave up 9 bases, with 8 bases separating them. Germline V lookup: CDR1 SGHRS, CDR2 YFSETQ. There are 11 residues in the CDR3.